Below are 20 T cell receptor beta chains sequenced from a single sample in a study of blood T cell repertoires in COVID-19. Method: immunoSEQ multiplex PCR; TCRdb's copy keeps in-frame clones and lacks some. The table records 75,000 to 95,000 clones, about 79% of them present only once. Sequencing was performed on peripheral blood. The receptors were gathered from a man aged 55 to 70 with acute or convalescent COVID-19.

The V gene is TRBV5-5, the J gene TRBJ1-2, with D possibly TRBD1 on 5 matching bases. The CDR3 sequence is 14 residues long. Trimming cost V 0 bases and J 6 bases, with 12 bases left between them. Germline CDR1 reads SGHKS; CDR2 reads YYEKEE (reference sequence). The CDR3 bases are TGTGCCAGCAGCTTGGCTGGAGGGGCGGATGGCTACACCTTC. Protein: CASSLAGGADGYTF.

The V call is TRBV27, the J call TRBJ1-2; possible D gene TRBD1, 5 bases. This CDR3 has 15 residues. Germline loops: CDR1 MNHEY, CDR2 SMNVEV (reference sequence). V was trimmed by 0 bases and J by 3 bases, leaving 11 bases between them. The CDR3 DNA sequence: TGTGCCAGCAGTTTATCGAGGTCAGGGTACTATGGCTACACCTTC. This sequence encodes CASSLSRSGYYGYTF.

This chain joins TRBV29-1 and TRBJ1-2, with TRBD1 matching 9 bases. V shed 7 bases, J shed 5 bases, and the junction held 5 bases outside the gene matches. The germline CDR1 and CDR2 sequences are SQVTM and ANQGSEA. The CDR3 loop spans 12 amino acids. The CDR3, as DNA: TGCAGCGCGGCCGGGACAGGGTATGGCTACACCTTC. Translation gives CSAAGTGYGYTF. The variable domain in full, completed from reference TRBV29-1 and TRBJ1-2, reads SAVISQKPSRDICQRGTSLTIQCQVDSQVTMMFWYRQQPGQSLTLIATANQGSEATYESGFVIDKFPISRPNLTFSTLTVSNMSPEDSSIYLCSAAGTGYGYTFGSGTRLTVV.

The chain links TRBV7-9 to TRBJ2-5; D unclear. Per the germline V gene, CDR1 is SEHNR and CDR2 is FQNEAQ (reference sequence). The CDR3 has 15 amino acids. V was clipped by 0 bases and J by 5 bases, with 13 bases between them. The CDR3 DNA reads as TGTGCCAGCAGCTTAGCGACTTCACACGGGGAGACCCAGTACTTC. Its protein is CASSLATSHGETQYF. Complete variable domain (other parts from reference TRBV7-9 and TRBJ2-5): DTGVSQNPRHKITKRGQNVTFRCDPISEHNRLYWYRQTLGQGPEFLTYFQNEAQLEKSRLLSDRFSAERPKGSFSTLEIQRTEQGDSAMYLCASSLATSHGETQYFGPGTRLLVL.

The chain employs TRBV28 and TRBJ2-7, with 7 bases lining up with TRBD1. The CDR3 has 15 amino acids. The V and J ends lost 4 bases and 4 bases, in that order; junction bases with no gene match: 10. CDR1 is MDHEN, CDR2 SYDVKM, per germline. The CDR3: CASSSPYRGHYEQYV. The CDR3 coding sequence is TGTGCCAGCAGTTCGCCTTACAGGGGACATTACGAGCAGTACGTC.

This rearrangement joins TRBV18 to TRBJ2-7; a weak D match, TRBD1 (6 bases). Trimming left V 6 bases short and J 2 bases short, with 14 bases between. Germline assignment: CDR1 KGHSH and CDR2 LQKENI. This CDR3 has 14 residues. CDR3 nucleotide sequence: TGTGCCAGCTCCTCCCGGACAGACACCTACGAGCAGTACGTC. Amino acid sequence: CASSSRTDTYEQYV.

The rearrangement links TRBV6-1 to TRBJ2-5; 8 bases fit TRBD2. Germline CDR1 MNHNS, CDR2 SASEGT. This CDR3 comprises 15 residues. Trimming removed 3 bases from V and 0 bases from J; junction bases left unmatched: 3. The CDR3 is CASSDIAGYQETQYF. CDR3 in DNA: TGTGCCAGCAGTGACATAGCGGGGTACCAAGAGACCCAGTACTTC.

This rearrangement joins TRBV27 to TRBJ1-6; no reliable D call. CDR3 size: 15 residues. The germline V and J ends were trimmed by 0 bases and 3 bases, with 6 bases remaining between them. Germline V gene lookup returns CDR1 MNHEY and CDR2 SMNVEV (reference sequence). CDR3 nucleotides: TGTGCCAGCAGTTTATCGGTAGTCTATAATTCACCCCTCCACTTT. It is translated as CASSLSVVYNSPLHF.

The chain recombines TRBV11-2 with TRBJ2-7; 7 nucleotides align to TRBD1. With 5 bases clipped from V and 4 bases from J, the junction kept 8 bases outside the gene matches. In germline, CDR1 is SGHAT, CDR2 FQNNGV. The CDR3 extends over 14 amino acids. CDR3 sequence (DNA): TGTGCCAGCAGCGTCGACAGGGTGGCGTACGAGCAGTACGTC. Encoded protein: CASSVDRVAYEQYV.

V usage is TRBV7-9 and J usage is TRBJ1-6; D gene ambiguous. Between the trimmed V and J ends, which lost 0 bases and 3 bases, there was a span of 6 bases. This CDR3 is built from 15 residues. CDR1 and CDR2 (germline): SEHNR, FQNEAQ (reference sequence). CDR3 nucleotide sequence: TGTGCCAGCAGCTTAGCGCTCAGCTATAATTCACCCCTCCACTTT. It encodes CASSLALSYNSPLHF.

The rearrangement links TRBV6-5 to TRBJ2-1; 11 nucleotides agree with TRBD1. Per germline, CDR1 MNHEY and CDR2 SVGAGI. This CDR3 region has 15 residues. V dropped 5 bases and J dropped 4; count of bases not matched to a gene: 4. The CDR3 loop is CASSPGTGGYNEQFF. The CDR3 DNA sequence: TGTGCCAGCAGTCCCGGGACAGGGGGTTACAATGAGCAGTTCTTC.

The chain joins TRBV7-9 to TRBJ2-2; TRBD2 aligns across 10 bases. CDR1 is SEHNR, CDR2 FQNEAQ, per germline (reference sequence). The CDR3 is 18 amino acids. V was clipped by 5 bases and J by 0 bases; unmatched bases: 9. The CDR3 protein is CASSNRGSGGPNTGELFF. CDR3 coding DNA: TGTGCCAGCAGCAATAGGGGTAGCGGGGGGCCGAACACCGGGGAGCTGTTTTTT. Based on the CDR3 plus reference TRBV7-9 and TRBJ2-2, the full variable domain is DTGVSQNPRHKITKRGQNVTFRCDPISEHNRLYWYRQTLGQGPEFLTYFQNEAQLEKSRLLSDRFSAERPKGSFSTLEIQRTEQGDSAMYLCASSNRGSGGPNTGELFFGEGSRLTVL.

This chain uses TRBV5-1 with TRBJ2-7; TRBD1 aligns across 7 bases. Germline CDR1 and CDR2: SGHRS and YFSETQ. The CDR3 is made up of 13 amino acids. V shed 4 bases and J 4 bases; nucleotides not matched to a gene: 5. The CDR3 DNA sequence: TGCGCCAGCAGCCATTCGACAGGGTACGAGCAGTACGTC. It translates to CASSHSTGYEQYV.

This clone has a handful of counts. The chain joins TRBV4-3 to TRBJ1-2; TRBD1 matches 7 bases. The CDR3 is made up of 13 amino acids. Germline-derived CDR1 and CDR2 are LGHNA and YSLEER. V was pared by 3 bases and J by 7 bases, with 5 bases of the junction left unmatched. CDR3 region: CASSQRQGGGYTF. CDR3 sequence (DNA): TGCGCCAGCAGCCAGAGACAGGGAGGTGGCTACACCTTC.

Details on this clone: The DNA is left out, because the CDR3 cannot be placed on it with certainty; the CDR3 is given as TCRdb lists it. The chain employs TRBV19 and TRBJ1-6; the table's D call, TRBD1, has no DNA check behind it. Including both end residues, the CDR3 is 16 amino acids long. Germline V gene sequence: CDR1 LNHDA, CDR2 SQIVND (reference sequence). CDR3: CASTFGPGQRNSPLHF.

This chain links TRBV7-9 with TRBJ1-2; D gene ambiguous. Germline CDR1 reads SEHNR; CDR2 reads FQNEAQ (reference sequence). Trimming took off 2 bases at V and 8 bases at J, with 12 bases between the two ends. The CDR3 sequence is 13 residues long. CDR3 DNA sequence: TGTGCCAGCAGCTTAAAACTAAGTGGAGGCTACACCTTC. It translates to CASSLKLSGGYTF.

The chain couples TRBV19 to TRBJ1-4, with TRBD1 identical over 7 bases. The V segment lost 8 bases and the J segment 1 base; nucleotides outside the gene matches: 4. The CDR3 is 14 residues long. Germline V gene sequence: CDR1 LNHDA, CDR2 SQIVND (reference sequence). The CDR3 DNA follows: TGTGCCAGTGGAGCAGGGGGAACTAATGAAAAACTGTTTTTT. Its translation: CASGAGGTNEKLFF.

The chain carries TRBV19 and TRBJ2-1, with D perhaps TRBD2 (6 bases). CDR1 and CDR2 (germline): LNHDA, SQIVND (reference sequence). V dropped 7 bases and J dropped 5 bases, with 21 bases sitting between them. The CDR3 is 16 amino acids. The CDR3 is CASTPLSGAGNNEQFF. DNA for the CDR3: TGTGCCAGTACCCCCCTATCCGGGGCGGGGAACAATGAGCAGTTCTTC.

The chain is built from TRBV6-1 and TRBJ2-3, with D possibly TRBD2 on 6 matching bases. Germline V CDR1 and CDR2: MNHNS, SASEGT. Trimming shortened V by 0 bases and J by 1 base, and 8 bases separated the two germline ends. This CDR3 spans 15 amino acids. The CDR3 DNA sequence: TGTGCCAGCAGTGAAGCTGTAGCGGGCACAGATACGCAGTATTTT. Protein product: CASSEAVAGTDTQYF.

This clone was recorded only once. CDR3 DNA: TGCGCCCCCAGACCACTGGGGGGGGGCCCCTCTGGGGCCAACGTCCTGACTTTC. It yields the protein CAPRPLGGGPSGANVLTF. The chain recombines TRBV5-1 with TRBJ2-6; maybe TRBD2 (7 bases). The CDR3 length is 18 residues. V lost 10 bases, J lost 0 bases, and 23 bases lay in between. From germline, CDR1 is SGHRS and CDR2 YFSETQ.